This T cell receptor (beta chain) comes out of a study of beta chain features in type 1 diabetes. Study-wide results and caveats: TCRB repertoires of naive, central memory and Treg cells appeared more similar among patients than among healthy donors.

Sort purity for all populations was recorded as exceeding 98%. V shed 0 bases and J 3 bases; nucleotides not matched to a gene: 11. Germline assignment: CDR1 SGHRS and CDR2 YFSETQ. The CDR3 contains 17 residues. Every bit of the isolated RNA underwent reverse transcription, so sequencing read expressed TCRB transcripts. Profiling relied on immunoSEQ multiplex PCR, and the TCRdb table lists in-frame clones only, not all of them. The profile covers roughly 170,000 clones, with 10% to 15% appearing a single time and roughly 0.6% taken by the ten largest. This clone was found a few times. No antigen is known for it.

The TCR was taken from a woman younger than 30 in good health. The sample taken for sequencing was central memory CD4+ T cells from blood. The chain combines TRBV5-1 with TRBJ2-7, with 8 bases identical to TRBD2. The DNA of the CDR3 is TGCGCCAGCAGCTTGGAGGGCAGCGGGAGTTCATTCTACGAGCAGTACTTC. Its protein is CASSLEGSGSSFYEQYF.